These 28 T cell receptor beta chains were all obtained from the same sample, sequenced in a study of blood T cell repertoires in COVID-19. Data came from immunoSEQ multiplex PCR; TCRdb stores just in-frame clones and leaves some out. Of approximately 100,000 clones listed, roughly 84% are singletons. The sequenced sample consisted of peripheral blood. These receptors were taken from a human donor in a cohort sampled during active or convalescent COVID-19.

The chain couples TRBV27 to TRBJ1-5; tentatively, D is TRBD1 (5 bases). Trimming left V 2 bases short and J 16 bases short, with 12 bases between. The V gene's germline CDR1 is MNHEY and CDR2 SMNVEV (reference sequence). This CDR3 region has 11 residues. CDR3 DNA sequence: TGTGCCAGCAGTTTAGGCAGGGCACTCCATTTT. Translation gives CASSLGRALHF.

This clone has only a few counts. V gene TRBV7-3 combines with J gene TRBJ1-2; 7 bases align to TRBD1. Trimming took 3 bases from V and 8 from J; bases not matched to a gene: 6. CDR3 length equals 13 residues. The germline gives CDR1 SGHTA, CDR2 FQGTGA. The CDR3 bases are TGTGCCAGCAGCTTTCGAGGGGGCGGCGGCTACACCTTC. This codes for CASSFRGGGGYTF. Looking up the rest from reference TRBV7-3 and TRBJ1-2 gives the full variable domain: GAGVSQTPSNKVTEKGKYVELRCDPISGHTALYWYRQSLGQGPEFLIYFQGTGAADDSGLPNDRFFAVRPEGSVSTLKIQRTERGDSAVYLCASSFRGGGGYTFGSGTRLTVV.

The genes are TRBV5-1 and TRBJ2-7, with 9 bases that match TRBD1. The CDR3 sequence is 14 residues long. The V segment lost 4 bases and the J segment 1 base; nucleotides outside the gene matches: 3. CDR1 is SGHRS, CDR2 YFSETQ, per germline. CDR3 bases: TGCGCCAGCAGCCCACAGGGGGCTTCCTACGAGCAGTACTTC. Its translation is CASSPQGASYEQYF. The full variable domain, with the rest looked up from reference TRBV5-1 and TRBJ2-7, is KAGVTQTPRYLIKTRGQQVTLSCSPISGHRSVSWYQQTPGQGLQFLFEYFSETQRNKGNFPGRFSGRQFSNSRSEMNVSTLELGDSALYLCASSPQGASYEQYFGPGTRLTVT.

This chain joins TRBV5-4 and TRBJ2-1; weak D call: TRBD1 (5 bases). CDR3 size: 12 residues. Germline V CDR1 and CDR2: SGHNT, YYREEE (reference sequence). Trimming took off 1 base at V and 9 bases at J, with 8 bases between the two ends. CDR3 loop: CASSLKGVEQFF. The DNA for the CDR3 is TGTGCCAGCAGCTTGAAAGGGGTTGAGCAGTTCTTC.

The V call is TRBV7-9, the J call TRBJ1-6; the D gene is possibly TRBD1 (5 bases). Trimming removed 5 bases from V and 7 bases from J, with 12 bases in between. Germline-derived CDR1 and CDR2 are SEHNR and FQNEAQ (reference sequence). The length of the CDR3 is 14 residues. The chain's CDR3 is CASSRSDTNSPLHF. CDR3 nucleotides: TGTGCCAGCAGCCGTTCGGACACGAATTCACCCCTCCACTTT. The whole variable domain, remainder taken from reference TRBV7-9 and TRBJ1-6, is DTGVSQNPRHKITKRGQNVTFRCDPISEHNRLYWYRQTLGQGPEFLTYFQNEAQLEKSRLLSDRFSAERPKGSFSTLEIQRTEQGDSAMYLCASSRSDTNSPLHFGNGTRLTVT.

This sequence joins TRBV5-6 and TRBJ2-5; 7 nucleotides agree with TRBD1. CDR1 and CDR2 (germline): SGHDT, YYEEEE. CDR3 size: 14 residues. The junction had 9 bases not matched to a gene; V was cut back by 4 bases and J by 6 bases. This CDR3 reads CASSPDRVGKTQYF. CDR3 coding DNA: TGTGCCAGCAGCCCCGACAGGGTTGGAAAGACCCAGTACTTC.

This clone was recorded a few times. This sequence joins TRBV6-5 and TRBJ1-6, with a possible D match to TRBD1 (5 bases). Trimming took 2 bases from V and 8 from J, leaving 13 bases between them. This CDR3 is 15 amino acids long. Germline assignment: CDR1 MNHEY and CDR2 SVGAGI. The CDR3 nucleotides are TGTGCCAGCAGTTACGTCGGGGGTTTAGATTCACCCCTCCACTTT. This codes for CASSYVGGLDSPLHF.

This chain connects TRBV5-5 to TRBJ2-7; TRBD1 agrees at 9 bases. Germline CDR1 SGHKS, CDR2 YYEKEE (reference sequence). This CDR3 is 15 amino acids long. Trimming took 3 bases from V and 3 from J; bases not matched to a gene: 7. CDR3 sequence reads: CASSSTGTGIYEQYF. The DNA for the CDR3 is TGTGCCAGCAGCTCCACCGGGACAGGGATCTACGAGCAGTACTTC.

The chain employs TRBV10-3 and TRBJ2-2; no reliable D call. V was trimmed by 4 bases and J by 5 bases, leaving 5 bases between them. The CDR3 covers 12 residues. Germline V gives CDR1 ENHRY, CDR2 SYGVKD. This CDR3 is CAISGLTGELFF. CDR3 bases: TGTGCCATCAGTGGTTTAACCGGGGAGCTGTTTTTT.

The chain has TRBV29-1 and TRBJ1-3; TRBD1 matches at 10 bases. The V gene's germline CDR1 is SQVTM and CDR2 ANQGSEA. CDR3 length equals 13 residues. J lost 2 bases, V lost 7 bases, and 2 bases had no gene match. The CDR3 DNA follows: TGCAGCGCAGGGACAGGGGCTGGAAACACCATATATTTT. Translating it yields CSAGTGAGNTIYF.

Ten or more counts support this clone. The V call is TRBV4-2, the J call TRBJ2-1, with 7 bases that match TRBD2. The CDR3 sequence is 15 residues long. The germline CDR1 and CDR2 sequences are LGHNA and YNFKEQ. V was pared by 0 bases and J by 2 bases, with 1 base of the junction left unmatched. The CDR3 bases are TGTGCCAGCAGCCAAGATCGGGGGGCCTACAATGAGCAGTTCTTC. This encodes CASSQDRGAYNEQFF.

The J gene is TRBJ1-1, the V gene TRBV3-1 (or the pseudogene TRBV3-2); D possibly corresponds to TRBD1 (5 bases). V was clipped by 0 bases and J by 3 bases, with 11 bases between them. There are 15 residues in the CDR3. Per the germline V gene, CDR1 is LGHDT and CDR2 is YNNKEL (reference sequence). The CDR3 protein is CASSQEGGADTEAFF. CDR3 sequence (DNA): TGTGCCAGCAGCCAAGAAGGAGGGGCGGACACTGAAGCTTTCTTT.

The gene calls are TRBV2 and TRBJ2-4; tentatively, D is TRBD1 (6 bases). Germline V lookup: CDR1 SNHLY, CDR2 FYNNEI. The CDR3 extends over 17 amino acids. Trimming took off 6 bases at V and 8 bases at J, with 26 bases between the two ends. CDR3 sequence (DNA): TGTGCCAGCAGCCCCCGGCTGGGGGCGACAGCCGGGTACATTCAGTACTTC. Its translation: CASSPRLGATAGYIQYF.

J is TRBJ2-5 and V is TRBV15; the D gene is possibly TRBD2 (5 bases). This CDR3 is built from 14 residues. With 0 bases removed from V and 3 bases from J, the gap between germline ends came to 8 bases. Germline V gives CDR1 LNHNV, CDR2 YYDKDF (reference sequence). The CDR3 loop is CATSRDFGEETQYF. CDR3 coding DNA: TGTGCCACCAGCAGAGATTTCGGGGAAGAGACCCAGTACTTC.

V gene TRBV9 combines with J gene TRBJ2-2; D is unclear. V dropped 4 bases and J dropped 2 bases, with 15 bases sitting between them. CDR1 and CDR2 (germline): SGDLS, YYNGEE. This CDR3 comprises 16 residues. The CDR3 here is CASSKTLISNTGELFF. The CDR3 DNA follows: TGTGCCAGCAGCAAAACTCTGATTTCAAACACCGGGGAGCTGTTTTTT.

The V and J genes are TRBV18 and TRBJ1-4; a weak D match, TRBD1 (6 bases). The germline V gene has CDR1 KGHSH and CDR2 LQKENI. The length of the CDR3 is 15 residues. Trimming removed 0 bases from V and 7 bases from J, with 12 bases in between. As DNA, the CDR3 is TGTGCCAGCTCACCACCTGGGGGCGCCGGTGAAAAACTGTTTTTT. Translating it yields CASSPPGGAGEKLFF.

The chain carries TRBV19 and TRBJ1-4; 7 nucleotides match TRBD1. The J segment lost 3 bases and the V segment lost 6 bases, leaving 7 bases of the junction unmatched. This CDR3 is built from 15 residues. CDR1 LNHDA and CDR2 SQIVND come from the germline V gene (reference sequence). The CDR3 DNA reads TGTGCCAGTAGCCCGCCGGGACAGCCTAATGAAAAACTGTTTTTT. As protein: CASSPPGQPNEKLFF. The full variable domain, rest sourced from reference TRBV19 and TRBJ1-4, is DGGITQSPKYLFRKEGQNVTLSCEQNLNHDAMYWYRQDPGQGLRLIYYSQIVNDFQKGDIAEGYSVSREKKESFPLTVTSAQKNPTAFYLCASSPPGQPNEKLFFGSGTQLSVL.

This chain connects TRBV29-1 to TRBJ2-5; 10 nucleotides align to TRBD1. The V gene's germline CDR1 is SQVTM and CDR2 ANQGSEA. CDR3 length: 14 residues. Losses at the gene ends were 1 base for V and 3 bases for J; bases not matched to a gene: 2. Here the CDR3 reads CSVEGTGGKETQYF. The CDR3 DNA follows: TGCAGCGTTGAAGGGACAGGGGGAAAAGAGACCCAGTACTTC.

The rearrangement uses TRBV6-5 and TRBJ2-4; the match to TRBD1 covers 10 bases. Germline values: CDR1 MNHEY, CDR2 SVGAGI. The CDR3 is 14 residues long. V gave up 2 bases and J gave up 9 bases; unmatched junction bases: 4. The chain's CDR3 is CASSYRDRGSIQYF. DNA of the CDR3: TGTGCCAGCAGTTACCGGGACAGGGGAAGCATTCAGTACTTC.

The rearrangement links TRBV6-4 to TRBJ2-2; D call uncertain. Germline CDR1 reads MRHNA; CDR2 reads SNTAGT. This CDR3 has 11 residues. V shed 9 bases and J shed 3 bases, with 5 bases lying between them. CDR3 DNA: TGTGCCAGTGCGGACACCGGGGAGCTGTTTTTT. Translated, it gives CASADTGELFF.

The chain is built from TRBV7-9 and TRBJ2-3; a weak D match, TRBD1 (5 bases). V was clipped by 4 bases and J by 6 bases, with 17 bases between them. Germline V lookup: CDR1 SEHNR, CDR2 FQNEAQ (reference sequence). The CDR3 is 15 residues long. Written as DNA, the CDR3 is TGTGCCAGCAGCTCCCCCAAAACGACAGCCGATACGCAGTATTTT. It yields the protein CASSSPKTTADTQYF.

The table lists this clone with many counts. V and J are TRBV5-1 and TRBJ1-1; D ambiguous. Per the germline V gene, CDR1 is SGHRS and CDR2 is YFSETQ. This CDR3 comprises 13 residues. V lost 1 base to trimming and J lost 5 bases, with 9 bases between them. The CDR3 region is CASSLWTGTEAFF. DNA for the CDR3: TGCGCCAGCAGCTTGTGGACGGGGACTGAAGCTTTCTTT. The full variable domain, with the rest looked up from reference TRBV5-1 and TRBJ1-1, is KAGVTQTPRYLIKTRGQQVTLSCSPISGHRSVSWYQQTPGQGLQFLFEYFSETQRNKGNFPGRFSGRQFSNSRSEMNVSTLELGDSALYLCASSLWTGTEAFFGQGTRLTVV.

The V and J genes are TRBV7-8 and TRBJ1-1; TRBD1 matches 8 bases. This CDR3 has 15 residues. With 5 bases clipped from V and 1 base from J, the junction kept 6 bases outside the gene matches. Germline V gene data show CDR1 as SGHVS and CDR2 as FQNEAQ. CDR3 sequence: CASSPRQGRNTEAFF. For the CDR3, the DNA is TGTGCCAGCAGCCCACGACAGGGGAGGAACACTGAAGCTTTCTTT.

This clone appeared once. The genes are TRBV5-1 and TRBJ2-5, with 10 nucleotides matching TRBD2. V gave up 4 bases and J gave up 2 bases; unmatched junction bases: 2. CDR3 length equals 14 residues. CDR1 SGHRS and CDR2 YFSETQ come from the germline V gene. The CDR3 region has the DNA TGCGCCAGCAGCCCGACTAGCGGGCAAGAGACCCAGTACTTC. It is translated as CASSPTSGQETQYF.

This chain links TRBV11-3 with TRBJ1-1; 7 nucleotides match TRBD1. CDR1 is SGHNT, CDR2 YENEEA, per germline. V lost 4 bases to trimming and J lost 2 bases; unmatched junction nucleotides: 7. CDR3 length: 15 residues. CDR3 nucleotide sequence: TGTGCCAGCAGCTACCGGGACAGATTAAACACTGAAGCTTTCTTT. It encodes CASSYRDRLNTEAFF.

This chain uses TRBV27 with TRBJ1-2, with D uncertain. The V gene's germline CDR1 is MNHEY and CDR2 SMNVEV (reference sequence). The CDR3 runs 15 residues. Between the trimmed V and J ends, which lost 6 bases and 3 bases, there was a span of 17 bases. The DNA for the CDR3 is TGTGCCAGCAGGCGAGGCCCATCCCCAGACTATGGCTACACCTTC. Translating gives CASRRGPSPDYGYTF.

The rearrangement uses TRBV4-2 and TRBJ2-5, with 7 bases aligning to TRBD2. V shed 1 base, J shed 4 bases, and the junction held 3 bases outside the gene matches. CDR3 length equals 14 residues. Germline lookup yields CDR1 LGHNA and CDR2 YNFKEQ. CDR3 nucleotide sequence: TGTGCCAGCAGCCAAGGCGGGGGAGGAGAGACCCAGTACTTC. It codes for CASSQGGGGETQYF.

This clone appeared once. The rearrangement uses TRBV4-3 and TRBJ1-2; weak D call: TRBD1 (5 bases). V was cut by 0 bases and J by 4 bases, with 12 bases left in between. The CDR3 has 15 residues. Germline CDR1 and CDR2: LGHNA and YSLEER. The DNA for the CDR3 is TGCGCCAGCAGCCAAGATCCTCAGGGCGGCTATGGCTACACCTTC. This translates into CASSQDPQGGYGYTF.